This is a list of T cell receptor beta chains from one sample in a study of T-cell reconstitution after alpha-beta-depleted transplantation in children. MiXCR was run by TCRdb on the PCR reads, yielding one entry per CDR3 protein. The table lists just over 950,000 distinct CDR3 sequences, 25% to 35% of them singletons. The specimen was PBMCs, mostly from graft donor cells, collected 360 days after TCRalphabeta/CD19-depleted stem cell transplant. The source is a boy under three years old who had a stem cell transplant for SCID, so the T cells may come from the graft donor. Both conserved end residues are part of each CDR3. The D gene is left open where the match is weak. Clone sizes are given selectively: once, few, many, or a class where the clone is expanded.

>TRBJ1-2|few|TRBV5-1|TRBD1
TGCGCCAGCAGCTTGGTTGGGAGCACAGGGGTAGGCTACACCTTC
CASSLVGSTGVGYTF
>TRBJ2-3|few|TRBV12-3/TRBV12-4|.
TGTGCCAGCAGAGTGGGGGCCAGCACAGATACGCAGTATTTT
CASRVGASTDTQYF
>TRBJ2-3|.|TRBV29-1|.
TGCAGCGGCATGACAGGCCGACACACAGATACGCAGTATTTT
CSGMTGRHTDTQYF
>TRBJ2-1|few|TRBV6-1|TRBD1
TGTGCCAGCAGAGACAGGGGGCGCTTGGATGAGCAGTTCTTC
CASRDRGRLDEQFF
>TRBJ2-1|few|TRBV29-1|TRBD2
TGCAGCGTTGATAGGACTAGCGGGAGTAATGAGCAGTTCTTC
CSVDRTSGSNEQFF
>TRBJ1-3|few|TRBV4-1|.
TGCGCCAGCAGCCAAGGGTGGCCGACTGGAAACACCATATATTTT
CASSQGWPTGNTIYF
>TRBJ1-2|few|TRBV28|.
TGTGCCAGCAAAACCGCGGACAGATATGATGGCTACACCTTC
CASKTADRYDGYTF
>TRBJ2-5|few|TRBV7-2|.
TGTGCCAGCAGCTTAGAGGCCGAGGGGGCCCAGTACTTC
CASSLEAEGAQYF
>TRBJ2-1|.|TRBV3-1|TRBD2
TGTGCCAGCAGCCACTGGCTAGCGGGGGGAGGTGAGCAGTTCTTC
CASSHWLAGGGEQFF
>TRBJ2-5|few|TRBV12-3/TRBV12-4|.
TGTGCCAGCAGGCCTGGGTCGCGGCAAGAGACCCAGTACTTC
CASRPGSRQETQYF
>TRBJ2-1|few|TRBV5-1|TRBD2
TGCGCCAGCAGCTTGGTTAGCGGGGGGACCAATGAGCAGTTCTTC
CASSLVSGGTNEQFF
>TRBJ1-2|few|TRBV6-5|TRBD1
TGTGCCAGCAGTTACTTCAGGGGGATCTATGGCTACACCTTC
CASSYFRGIYGYTF
>TRBJ1-2|.|TRBV6-5|.
TGTGCCAGCAGTAACAGGGCTGGCGGCTACACCTTC
CASSNRAGGYTF
>TRBJ2-1|few|TRBV4-2|.
TGTGCCAGCAGCCAAGGCAGGGACAATGAGCAGTTCTTC
CASSQGRDNEQFF
>TRBJ2-1|few|TRBV2|TRBD2
TGTGCCAGCAGTCATCCGCGGGGGCCCGGGGGGGATGAGCAGTTCTTC
CASSHPRGPGGDEQFF